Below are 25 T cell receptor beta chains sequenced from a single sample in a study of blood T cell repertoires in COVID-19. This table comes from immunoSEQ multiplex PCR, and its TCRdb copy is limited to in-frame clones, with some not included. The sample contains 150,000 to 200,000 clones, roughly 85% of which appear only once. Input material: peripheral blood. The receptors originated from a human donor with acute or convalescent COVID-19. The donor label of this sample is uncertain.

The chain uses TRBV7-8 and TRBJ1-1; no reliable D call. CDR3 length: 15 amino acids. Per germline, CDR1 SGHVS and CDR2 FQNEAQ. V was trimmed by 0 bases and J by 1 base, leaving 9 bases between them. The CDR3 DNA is TGTGCCAGCAGCTTAGCGGCGGCAGCGAACACTGAAGCTTTCTTT. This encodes CASSLAAAANTEAFF.

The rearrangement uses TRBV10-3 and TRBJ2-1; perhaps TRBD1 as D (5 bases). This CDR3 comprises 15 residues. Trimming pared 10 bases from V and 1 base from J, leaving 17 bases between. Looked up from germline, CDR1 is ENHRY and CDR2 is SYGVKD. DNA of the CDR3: TGTGCCAACGCAGCGTCAGGGTTGTCCTACAATGAGCAGTTCTTC. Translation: CANAASGLSYNEQFF.

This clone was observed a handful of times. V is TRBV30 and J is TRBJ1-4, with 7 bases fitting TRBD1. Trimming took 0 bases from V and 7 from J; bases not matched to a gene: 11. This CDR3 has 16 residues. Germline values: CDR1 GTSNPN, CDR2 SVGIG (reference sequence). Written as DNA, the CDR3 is TGTGCCTGGAGTGTACTAGGGGGCAGCAGGGCTGAAAAACTGTTTTTT. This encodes CAWSVLGGSRAEKLFF. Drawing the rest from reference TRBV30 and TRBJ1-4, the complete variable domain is SQTIHQWPATLVQPVGSPLSLECTVEGTSNPNLYWYRQAAGRGLQLLFYSVGIGQISSEVPQNLSASRPQDRQFILSSKKLLLSDSGFYLCAWSVLGGSRAEKLFFGSGTQLSVL.

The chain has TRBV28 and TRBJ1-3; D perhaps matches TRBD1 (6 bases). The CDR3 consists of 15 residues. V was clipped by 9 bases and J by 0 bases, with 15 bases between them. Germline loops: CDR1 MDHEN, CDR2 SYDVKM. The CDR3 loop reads CASIDRPASGNTIYF. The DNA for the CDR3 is TGTGCCAGTATCGACAGGCCAGCCTCTGGAAACACCATATATTTT.

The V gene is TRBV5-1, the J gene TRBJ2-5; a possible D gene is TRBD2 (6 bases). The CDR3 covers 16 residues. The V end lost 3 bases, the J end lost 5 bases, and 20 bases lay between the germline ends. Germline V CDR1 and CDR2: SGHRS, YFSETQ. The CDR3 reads CASSSEAGSPVETQYF. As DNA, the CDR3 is TGCGCCAGCAGCTCTGAGGCGGGGTCGCCGGTCGAGACCCAGTACTTC.

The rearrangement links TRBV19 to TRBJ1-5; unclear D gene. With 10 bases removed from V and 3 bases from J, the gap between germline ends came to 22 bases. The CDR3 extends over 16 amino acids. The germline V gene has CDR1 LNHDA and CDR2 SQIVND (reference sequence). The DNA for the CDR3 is TGTGCCACCCTTGAGGCCCCCATGGCATACAATCAGCCCCAGCATTTT. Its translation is CATLEAPMAYNQPQHF.

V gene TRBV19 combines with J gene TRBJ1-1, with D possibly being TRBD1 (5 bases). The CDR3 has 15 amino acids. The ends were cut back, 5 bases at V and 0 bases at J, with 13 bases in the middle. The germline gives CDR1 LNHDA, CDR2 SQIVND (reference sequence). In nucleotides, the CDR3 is TGTGCCAGTAGTCTTATCCCACAGGTGAACACTGAAGCTTTCTTT. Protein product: CASSLIPQVNTEAFF.

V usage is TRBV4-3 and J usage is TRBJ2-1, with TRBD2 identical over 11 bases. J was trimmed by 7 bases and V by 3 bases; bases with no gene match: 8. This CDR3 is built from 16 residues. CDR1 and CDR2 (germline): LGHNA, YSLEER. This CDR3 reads CASSHIAGGPYNEQFF. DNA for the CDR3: TGCGCCAGCAGCCACATAGCGGGGGGGCCTTATAATGAGCAGTTCTTC.

The DNA of the CDR3 is TGTGCCAGCAGTCCACAACCCGGGACAGTTAATTCACCCCTCCACTTT. Its protein product is CASSPQPGTVNSPLHF. The V gene is TRBV9, the J gene TRBJ1-6; 7 bases are shared with TRBD1. This CDR3 comprises 16 residues. V dropped 5 bases and J dropped 6; count of bases not matched to a gene: 11. Germline-derived CDR1 and CDR2 are SGDLS and YYNGEE.

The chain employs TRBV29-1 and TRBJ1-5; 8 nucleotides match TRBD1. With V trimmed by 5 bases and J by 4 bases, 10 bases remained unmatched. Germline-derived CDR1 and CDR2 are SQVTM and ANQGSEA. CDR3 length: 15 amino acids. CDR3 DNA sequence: TGCAGCGTTTCCGGGACAGGTGGGGAAAATCAGCCCCAGCATTTT. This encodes CSVSGTGGENQPQHF.

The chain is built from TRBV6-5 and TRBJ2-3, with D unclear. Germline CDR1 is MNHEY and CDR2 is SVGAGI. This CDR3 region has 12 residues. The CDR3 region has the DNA TGTGCAATCAGGCGAGACACAGATACGCAGTATTTT. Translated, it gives CAIRRDTDTQYF.

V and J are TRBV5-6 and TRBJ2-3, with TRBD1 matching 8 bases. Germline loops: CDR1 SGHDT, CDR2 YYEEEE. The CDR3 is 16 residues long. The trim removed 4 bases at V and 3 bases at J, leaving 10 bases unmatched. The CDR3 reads CASSARDRSLTDTQYF. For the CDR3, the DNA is TGTGCCAGCAGCGCCCGGGACAGGAGCTTAACAGATACGCAGTATTTT.

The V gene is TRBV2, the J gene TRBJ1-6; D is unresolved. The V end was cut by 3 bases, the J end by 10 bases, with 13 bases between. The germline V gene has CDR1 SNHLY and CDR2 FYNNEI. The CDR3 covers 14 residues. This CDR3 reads CASSDQAYKSPLHF. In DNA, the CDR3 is TGTGCCAGCAGTGACCAGGCCTACAAGTCACCCCTCCACTTT.

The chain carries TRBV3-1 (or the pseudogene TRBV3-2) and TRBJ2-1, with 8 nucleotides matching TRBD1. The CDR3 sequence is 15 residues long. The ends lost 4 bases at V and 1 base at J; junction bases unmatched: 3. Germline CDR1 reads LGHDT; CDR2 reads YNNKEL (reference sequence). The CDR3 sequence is CASSPDRVSYNEQFF. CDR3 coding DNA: TGTGCCAGCAGCCCGGACAGGGTGTCCTACAATGAGCAGTTCTTC.

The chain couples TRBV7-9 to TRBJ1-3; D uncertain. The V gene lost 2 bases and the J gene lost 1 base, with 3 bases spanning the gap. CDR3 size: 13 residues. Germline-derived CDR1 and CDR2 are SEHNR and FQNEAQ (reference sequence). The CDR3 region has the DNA TGTGCCAGCAGCTTATCTTCTGGAAACACCATATATTTT. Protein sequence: CASSLSSGNTIYF. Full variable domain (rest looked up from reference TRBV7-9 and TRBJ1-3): DTGVSQNPRHKITKRGQNVTFRCDPISEHNRLYWYRQTLGQGPEFLTYFQNEAQLEKSRLLSDRFSAERPKGSFSTLEIQRTEQGDSAMYLCASSLSSGNTIYFGEGSWLTVV.

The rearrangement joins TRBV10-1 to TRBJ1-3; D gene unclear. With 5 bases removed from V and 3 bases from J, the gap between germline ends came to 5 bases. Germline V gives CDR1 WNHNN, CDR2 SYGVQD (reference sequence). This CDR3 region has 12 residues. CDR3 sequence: CASSFHGNTIYF. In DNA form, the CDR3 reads TGCGCCAGCAGTTTTCATGGAAACACCATATATTTT.

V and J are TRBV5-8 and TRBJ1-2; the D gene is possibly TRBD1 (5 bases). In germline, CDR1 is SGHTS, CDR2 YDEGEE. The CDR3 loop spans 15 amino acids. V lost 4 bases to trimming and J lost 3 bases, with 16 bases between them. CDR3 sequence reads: CASSPTATEDYGYTF. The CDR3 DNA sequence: TGTGCCAGCAGCCCGACAGCGACAGAGGACTATGGCTACACCTTC. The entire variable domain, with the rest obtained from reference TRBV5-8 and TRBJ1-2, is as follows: EAGVTQSPTHLIKTRGQQATLRCSPISGHTSVYWYQQALGLGLQFLLWYDEGEERNRGNFPPRFSGRQFPNYSSELNVNALELEDSALYLCASSPTATEDYGYTFGSGTRLTVV.

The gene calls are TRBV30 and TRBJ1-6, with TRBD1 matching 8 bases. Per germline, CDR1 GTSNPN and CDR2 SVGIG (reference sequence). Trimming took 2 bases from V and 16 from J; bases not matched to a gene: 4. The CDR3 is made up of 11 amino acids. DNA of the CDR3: TGTGCCTGGAGTTTAACAGGGGGGCTCCACTTT. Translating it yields CAWSLTGGLHF.

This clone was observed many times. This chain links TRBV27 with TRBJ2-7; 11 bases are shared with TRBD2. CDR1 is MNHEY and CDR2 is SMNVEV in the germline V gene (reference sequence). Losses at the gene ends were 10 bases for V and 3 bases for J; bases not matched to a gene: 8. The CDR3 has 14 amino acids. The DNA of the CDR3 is TGTGCCATCTTAGCGGGGGGGCCTGTCTACGAGCAGTACTTC. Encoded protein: CAILAGGPVYEQYF.

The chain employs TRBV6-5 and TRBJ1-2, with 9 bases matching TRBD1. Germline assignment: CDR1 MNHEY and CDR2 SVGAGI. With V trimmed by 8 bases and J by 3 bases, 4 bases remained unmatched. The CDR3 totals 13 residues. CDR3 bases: TGTGCCAGCTTACAGGGGGCGCACTATGGCTACACCTTC. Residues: CASLQGAHYGYTF.

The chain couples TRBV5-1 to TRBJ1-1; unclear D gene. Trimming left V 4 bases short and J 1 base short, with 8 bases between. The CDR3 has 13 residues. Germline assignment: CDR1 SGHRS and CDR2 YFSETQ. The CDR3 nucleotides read TGCGCCAGCAGCATACAAGAGAACACTGAAGCTTTCTTT. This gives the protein CASSIQENTEAFF.

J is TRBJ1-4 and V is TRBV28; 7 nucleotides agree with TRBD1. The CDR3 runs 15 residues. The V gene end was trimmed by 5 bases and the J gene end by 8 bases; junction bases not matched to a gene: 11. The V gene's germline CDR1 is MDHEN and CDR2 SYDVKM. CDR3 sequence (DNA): TGTGCCAGCAGTCTCAAGACAGGGATCGTGGAAAAACTGTTTTTT. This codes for CASSLKTGIVEKLFF.

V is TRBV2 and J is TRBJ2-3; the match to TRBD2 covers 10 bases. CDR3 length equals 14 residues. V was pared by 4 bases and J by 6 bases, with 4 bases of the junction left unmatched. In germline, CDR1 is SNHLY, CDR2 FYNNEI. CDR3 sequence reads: CASSASGGADTQYF. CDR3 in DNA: TGTGCCAGCAGTGCCAGCGGGGGGGCGGATACGCAGTATTTT.

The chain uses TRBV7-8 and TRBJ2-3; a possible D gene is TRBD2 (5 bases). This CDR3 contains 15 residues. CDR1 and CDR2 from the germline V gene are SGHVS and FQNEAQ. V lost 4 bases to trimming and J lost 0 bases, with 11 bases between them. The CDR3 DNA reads TGTGCCAGCAGCTCGACTATCGCTAGCACAGATACGCAGTATTTT. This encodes CASSSTIASTDTQYF.

The CDR3 protein is CASSLEGGSQQYF. CDR3 nucleotide sequence: TGTGCCAGCAGCTTAGAGGGGGGGTCGCAGCAGTACTTC. The chain recombines TRBV7-7 with TRBJ2-7; D is perhaps TRBD2 (7 bases). Trimming took off 1 base at V and 8 bases at J, with 12 bases between the two ends. CDR3 length: 13 residues. Germline V gene data show CDR1 as SSHAT and CDR2 as FNYEAQ (reference sequence). The full variable domain, with the rest looked up from reference TRBV7-7 and TRBJ2-7, is GAGVSQSPRYKVTKRGQDVTLRCDPISSHATLYWYQQALGQGPEFLTYFNYEAQPDKSGLPSDRFSAERPEGSISTLTIQRTEQRDSAMYRCASSLEGGSQQYFGPGTRLTVT.